What follows are 3 T cell receptor beta chains derived from one specimen sequenced in a study of T cell responses to AZD1222 COVID-19 vaccine. The assay was immunoSEQ multiplex PCR, and TCRdb's table has in-frame clones only and misses some. The sample records more than 80,000 clones, 80% to 90% being singletons. The source was peripheral blood, collected 28 days after the second AZD1222 dose. The receptors here all came from an adult who received the AZD1222 COVID-19 vaccine.

This clone appeared once. The V and J genes are TRBV7-9 and TRBJ2-5; 9 bases line up with TRBD1. Unmatched junction bases numbered 8, after V lost 5 bases and J lost 4 bases. CDR1 and CDR2 (germline): SEHNR, FQNEAQ (reference sequence). There are 15 residues in the CDR3. The CDR3 here is CASSTLGQGGETQYF. Written as DNA, the CDR3 is TGTGCCAGCAGCACCCTGGGACAGGGAGGAGAGACCCAGTACTTC. The full variable domain, its missing parts supplied by reference TRBV7-9 and TRBJ2-5, is DTGVSQNPRHKITKRGQNVTFRCDPISEHNRLYWYRQTLGQGPEFLTYFQNEAQLEKSRLLSDRFSAERPKGSFSTLEIQRTEQGDSAMYLCASSTLGQGGETQYFGPGTRLLVL.

The chain couples TRBV7-8 to TRBJ1-2; maybe TRBD1 (5 bases). The CDR3 is made up of 14 amino acids. Germline CDR1 reads SGHVS; CDR2 reads FQNEAQ. Deletions cut 1 base from V and 8 bases from J, with 14 bases between. CDR3 sequence: CASSLGAPGGGYTF. CDR3 DNA: TGTGCCAGCAGCTTAGGAGCTCCGGGGGGAGGCTACACCTTC. Filled out from reference TRBV7-8 and TRBJ1-2, the complete variable domain reads GAGVSQSPRYKVAKRGQDVALRCDPISGHVSLFWYQQALGQGPEFLTYFQNEAQLDKSGLPSDRFFAERPEGSVSTLKIQRTQQEDSAVYLCASSLGAPGGGYTFGSGTRLTVV.

The gene calls are TRBV6-2 or TRBV6-3 and TRBJ2-3; 12 bases agree with TRBD2. This CDR3 has 18 amino acids. The germline CDR1 and CDR2 sequences are MNHEY and SVGEGT. Unmatched junction bases numbered 4, after V lost 0 bases and J lost 0 bases. The CDR3 here is CASSYSPTSGRSTDTQYF. DNA for the CDR3: TGTGCCAGCAGTTACTCCCCCACTAGCGGGAGGAGCACAGATACGCAGTATTTT.